The 3 T cell receptor beta chains in this list originate from one sample, sequenced in a study of T cells after yellow fever vaccination. TCRdb re-called the 5' RACE reads with MiXCR, one entry per CDR3 protein. The profile covers 60,000 to 75,000 distinct CDR3 sequences, with more than 6.5% appearing a single time and about 40% taken by the ten largest. Specimen: CD8+ T cells sorted from PBMCs, collected around 45 days after the first yellow fever vaccination. These receptors were collected from a man aged 18 to 29 who received the YFV17D yellow fever vaccine.

This clonotype showed up just a few times. The V call is TRBV9, the J call TRBJ2-6; unclear D gene. V lost 4 bases and J lost 4, with 3 bases in between. The germline CDR1 and CDR2 sequences are SGDLS and YYNGEE. The CDR3 is 12 residues long. The CDR3, as DNA: TGTGCCAGCAGCCCCGGGGCCAACGTCCTGACTTTC. It is translated as CASSPGANVLTF.

The sample holds a few counts of this clonotype. This chain uses TRBV7-2 with TRBJ1-6; tentative D call: TRBD1 (5 bases). V was cut by 1 base and J by 9 bases, with 7 bases left in between. Germline CDR1 reads SGHTA; CDR2 reads FQGNSA. The CDR3 is 13 residues long. The CDR3: CASSLVGASPLHF. In DNA form, the CDR3 reads TGTGCCAGCAGCTTAGTCGGGGCTTCACCCCTCCACTTT.

This clonotype has a count of ten or more. The V and J genes are TRBV4-1 and TRBJ1-6; D not certain. V was pared by 3 bases and J by 9 bases, with 15 bases between. The germline gives CDR1 MGHRA, CDR2 YSYEKL. This CDR3 has 15 residues. The CDR3 region is CASSHFGEKGSPLHF. The CDR3 region has the DNA TGCGCCAGCAGCCATTTCGGAGAAAAGGGTTCACCCCTCCACTTT.